These 20 T cell receptor beta chains were sequenced from one sample in a study of T cells of healthy individuals (dated by TCRdb to 2016 to 2018). Receptor libraries were prepared by 5' RACE. Instrument used: Illumina MiSeq. The raw public data were reprocessed by TCRdb itself: fastp quality trimming at Q25, MiXCR clonotype calling, in-frame beta chains only. Identical CDR3 proteins give one entry, which carries the most common genes and DNA. The sample contains roughly 87,000 distinct CDR3 sequences, 17% of them found a single time. The top ten clones comprise over 5% of the sample. Receptors were obtained from a human donor in good health.

This clonotype was observed a single time. The rearrangement joins TRBV6-6 to TRBJ2-7; 8 nucleotides match TRBD1. Germline V lookup: CDR1 MNHNY, CDR2 SVGAGI (reference sequence). The V and J ends lost 8 bases and 6 bases, in that order; junction bases with no gene match: 9. This CDR3 has 13 residues. CDR3 nucleotides: TGTGCCAGCCAGCTCGGACAGGGTTCCGAGCAGTACTTC. This codes for CASQLGQGSEQYF.

Regarding this clonotype: One end of the junction is discordant with germline, which a read error may explain. Written as DNA, the CDR3 is TGTACCAGCACTGACCACACAGATACGCAGTATTTT. It codes for CTSTDHTDTQYF. The V and J genes are TRBV7-9 and TRBJ2-3; unclear D gene. This CDR3 has 12 residues. Looked up from germline, CDR1 is SEHNR and CDR2 is FQNEAQ (reference sequence).

The rearrangement uses TRBV20-1 and TRBJ2-7; 8 bases are shared with TRBD1. Germline values: CDR1 DFQATT, CDR2 SNEGSKA (reference sequence). Trimming at V came to 7 bases and at J to 4 bases, leaving 9 bases not matched to a gene. This CDR3 contains 13 residues. The CDR3 protein is CSVQRTGRYEQYF. The DNA of the CDR3 is TGCAGTGTTCAGAGGACAGGGAGATACGAGCAGTACTTC.

This clonotype was detected only a few times. The chain uses TRBV9 and TRBJ1-1, with TRBD1 matching 7 bases. After removal of 4 bases from V and 14 bases from J, the junction contained 11 bases not matched to a gene. The CDR3 is made up of 12 amino acids. Germline loops: CDR1 SGDLS, CDR2 YYNGEE. The CDR3 loop reads CASSQGGAGLFF. The CDR3 nucleotides read TGTGCCAGCAGCCAGGGGGGGGCAGGGCTGTTCTTT.

V and J are TRBV3-2 and TRBJ2-7; the D call of TRBD1 is as the table states it, not checked on the DNA. TRBV3-2 is shown as a pseudogene. The length of the CDR3 is 15 residues. The CDR3 sequence: CASSQAGTGVYEQYF. The CDR3 DNA sequence: TGTGCCAGCAGCCAAGCCGGGACAGGGGTCTACGAGCAGTACTTC.

V usage is TRBV3-1 and J usage is TRBJ2-5, with D possibly matching TRBD1 (6 bases). V lost 0 bases to trimming and J lost 1 base, with 15 bases between them. The CDR3 has 17 residues. CDR1 is LGHDT, CDR2 YNNKEL, per germline (reference sequence). CDR3 bases: TGTGCCAGCAGCCAAGACCCGACAGGAACGATCCAAGAGACCCAGTACTTC. Encoded protein: CASSQDPTGTIQETQYF.

The gene calls are TRBV11-1 and TRBJ2-5, with 11 positions matching TRBD2. Per the germline V gene, CDR1 is SGHAT and CDR2 is FQDESV (reference sequence). J was trimmed by 1 base and V by 5 bases; bases with no gene match: 6. This CDR3 has 16 amino acids. For the CDR3, the DNA is TGTGCCAGCAGCCAGGGACTAGCGGACCTCCAAGAGACCCAGTACTTC. Translating gives CASSQGLADLQETQYF.

This clonotype has at least ten counts. V usage is TRBV11-3 and J usage is TRBJ2-1, with 11 nucleotides matching TRBD2. Trimming removed 1 base from V and 7 bases from J; junction bases left unmatched: 6. This CDR3 region has 16 residues. Germline V lookup: CDR1 SGHNT, CDR2 YENEEA. The CDR3 nucleotides are TGTGCCAGCAGCTTAGGGCTAGCGGGAGGTTTGAATGAGCAGTTCTTC. It codes for CASSLGLAGGLNEQFF.

This clonotype was detected a few times. The gene calls are TRBV5-4 and TRBJ2-1; TRBD2 aligns across 10 bases. From germline, CDR1 is SGHNT and CDR2 YYREEE (reference sequence). The CDR3 contains 18 residues. Germline trimming cut 4 bases from V and 5 bases from J; bases unmatched to any gene: 15. As DNA, the CDR3 is TGTGCCAGCAGCCGGGGGGGGACCGGGACTAGCGCGAACAATGAGCAGTTCTTC. Encoded protein: CASSRGGTGTSANNEQFF.

This clonotype was counted many times. The chain joins TRBV29-1 to TRBJ2-7, with 9 positions matching TRBD2. Looked up from germline, CDR1 is SQVTM and CDR2 is ANQGSEA. The CDR3 sequence is 14 residues long. The V segment lost 2 bases and the J segment 2 bases; nucleotides outside the gene matches: 4. CDR3 sequence (DNA): TGCAGCGTTGAAAAAGCGGGAGGCCCCTACGAGCAGTACTTC. Its translation is CSVEKAGGPYEQYF.

In this sample, this clonotype turned up a few times. The V gene is TRBV28, the J gene TRBJ2-7; D not resolved. V lost 2 bases, J lost 6 bases, and 14 bases lay in between. Per germline, CDR1 MDHEN and CDR2 SYDVKM. The CDR3 runs 14 residues. For the CDR3, the DNA is TGTGCCAGCAGTTTAGAGGTGTTCTACTCCGAGCAGTACTTC. As protein: CASSLEVFYSEQYF.

V gene TRBV6-2 or TRBV6-3 combines with J gene TRBJ2-7, with 8 bases matching TRBD1. This CDR3 has 15 residues. Germline CDR1 and CDR2: MNHEY and SVGEGT. J gave up 1 base and V 2 bases, and 4 bases lay outside the gene matches. The CDR3 DNA is TGTGCCAGCAGTTACGGCGGGACAGGTTCCTACGAGCAGTACTTC. This sequence encodes CASSYGGTGSYEQYF.

This clonotype was counted a few times. The chain combines TRBV2 with TRBJ2-5; D possibly uses TRBD1 or TRBD2 (6 bases each). V lost 8 bases to trimming and J lost 0 bases, with 13 bases between them. CDR3 size: 14 residues. CDR1 and CDR2 from the germline V gene are SNHLY and FYNNEI. The CDR3 region has the DNA TGTGCCAGCGGGGAGGCAGGGGACCAAGAGACCCAGTACTTC. Protein: CASGEAGDQETQYF. The full variable domain, rest sourced from reference TRBV2 and TRBJ2-5, is EPEVTQTPSHQVTQMGQEVILRCVPISNHLYFYWYRQILGQKVEFLVSFYNNEISEKSEIFDDQFSVERPDGSNFTLKIRSTKLEDSAMYFCASGEAGDQETQYFGPGTRLLVL.

The CDR3 region has the DNA TGTGCCAGCAGCAATAATCAGCCCCAGCATTTT. The encoded protein is CASSNNQPQHF. The chain employs TRBV12-3 or TRBV12-4 and TRBJ1-5; no reliable D call. Trimming stripped 6 bases from V and 4 bases from J, with 4 bases between. CDR3 length: 11 residues.

The sample holds a few counts of this clonotype. The V and J genes are TRBV24-1 and TRBJ1-4; D is undetermined. The CDR3 length is 14 residues. V dropped 5 bases and J dropped 9 bases, with 15 bases sitting between them. Germline V gives CDR1 KGHDR, CDR2 SFDVKD. The CDR3 here is CATSGSHPPQKLFF. In nucleotides, the CDR3 is TGTGCCACCAGTGGTTCACATCCCCCCCAAAAACTGTTTTTT.

This clonotype was found many times. This chain joins TRBV18 and TRBJ1-5; 8 bases map to TRBD1. This CDR3 contains 15 residues. V lost 4 bases, J lost 3 bases, and 5 bases stayed unmatched. Germline V lookup: CDR1 KGHSH, CDR2 LQKENI. The CDR3 spells CASSLDRGLNQPQHF. CDR3 nucleotide sequence: TGTGCCAGCTCACTCGACAGGGGACTCAATCAGCCCCAGCATTTT.

The chain uses TRBV4-1 and TRBJ1-4; the D is unclear. Germline V lookup: CDR1 MGHRA, CDR2 YSYEKL. The V and J ends lost 1 base and 8 bases respectively, with 14 bases between them. The CDR3 loop spans 15 amino acids. The CDR3: CASSQGQAVREKLFF. CDR3 in DNA: TGCGCCAGCAGCCAAGGGCAGGCCGTTAGGGAAAAACTGTTTTTT.

The CDR3: CASSPGEGNQPQHF. The CDR3 coding sequence is TGTGCCAGCAGTCCCGGGGAAGGTAATCAGCCCCAGCATTTT. The chain has TRBV28 and TRBJ1-5; unclear D gene. The CDR3 spans 14 residues. In germline, CDR1 is MDHEN, CDR2 SYDVKM. Trimming cost V 5 bases and J 4 bases, with 12 bases left between them.

This sequence joins TRBV28 and TRBJ1-1; D is undetermined. The V and J ends lost 8 bases and 4 bases respectively, with 8 bases between them. The CDR3 covers 11 residues. In germline, CDR1 is MDHEN, CDR2 SYDVKM. CDR3 nucleotide sequence: TGTGCCAGCGTCGGGCTCACTGAAGCTTTCTTT. This translates into CASVGLTEAFF.

The rearrangement links TRBV21-1 to TRBJ2-1; the D call TRBD1 from the table was never checked on the DNA. TRBV21-1 is reported as a pseudogene. The CDR3 has 17 amino acids. The CDR3 region has the DNA TGTGCCAGCAGCAAAGTGGCCCGGGACAGGGGACGTAATGAGCAGTTCTTC. Translated, it gives CASSKVARDRGRNEQFF.